This T cell receptor (beta chain) was observed in a study of PD-1 blockade in classical Hodgkin lymphoma. Across the whole study: Patients were administered nivolumab (3 mg/kg intravenously) every 2 weeks. Study results and limitations: Complete responders matched newly diagnosed patients in baseline diversity. Repertoire difference causes, possibly disease activity or prior therapy, remain undefined. Patients who began taking nivolumab under 1 year after ASCT were left out.

V gave up 5 bases and J gave up 6 bases; unmatched junction bases: 9. Germline V CDR1 and CDR2: LNHDA, SQIVND (reference sequence). The CDR3 contains 16 residues. Profiling relied on immunoSEQ multiplex PCR, and the TCRdb table lists in-frame clones only, not all of them. The data contain around 26,000 clones, around 63% of them singletons. Every patient had relapsed following autologous stem cell transplantation, and cohorts differed in brentuximab vedotin exposure. The table lists this clone with a few counts. Its target is not known. This chain joins TRBV19 and TRBJ1-6, with 8 nucleotides matching TRBD1. This TCR derives from a human donor with classical Hodgkin lymphoma. Sequenced material: peripheral blood mononuclear cells (PBMCs), taken at baseline. The CDR3 nucleotides are TGTGCCAGTAGTGCCCGATTGGGACAGGCTAATTCACCCCTCCACTTT. This gives the protein CASSARLGQANSPLHF.